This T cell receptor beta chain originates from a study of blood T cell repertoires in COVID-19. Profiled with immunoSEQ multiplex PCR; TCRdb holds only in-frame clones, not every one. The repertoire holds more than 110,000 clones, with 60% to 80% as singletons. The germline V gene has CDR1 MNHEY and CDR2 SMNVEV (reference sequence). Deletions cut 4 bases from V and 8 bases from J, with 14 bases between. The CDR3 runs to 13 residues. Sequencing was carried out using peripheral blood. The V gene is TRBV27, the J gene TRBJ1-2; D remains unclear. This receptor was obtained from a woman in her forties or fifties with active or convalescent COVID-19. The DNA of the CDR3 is TGTGCCAGCAGTTCAAATCAGGCACGGGGCTACACCTTC. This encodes CASSSNQARGYTF.